This TCR beta chain was obtained from a study of cytomegalovirus exposure and HLA in healthy donors. Study-level findings and limits: TCR beta V- and J-gene trimming, according to a later analysis, was linked to a missense DCLRE1C variant. Among immune exposure information, only CMV serostatus was available. About 87% or about 30% of the time was how often most TCR beta V segments were productive, according to an earlier analysis.

The table lists this clone with a count of one. Antigen specificity is unknown. The PCR had 60 Vbeta and 13 Jbeta primers. Data came from immunoSEQ multiplex PCR; TCRdb stores just in-frame clones and leaves some out. This sample has 150,000 to 200,000 clones; around 76% occur once, and the top ten carry about 2.1%. Specimen: PBMCs. This clonotype originated in a woman younger than 45 in good health and CMV-seropositive.

This CDR3 reads CASSFSTGGSYEQYF. The CDR3 coding sequence is TGTGCCAGCAGTTTCTCGACAGGGGGATCCTACGAGCAGTACTTC. J is TRBJ2-7 and V is TRBV6-6, with TRBD1 matching over 9 bases. Germline CDR1 reads MNHNY; CDR2 reads SVGAGI (reference sequence). V was clipped by 4 bases and J by 1 base; unmatched bases: 5. CDR3 length equals 15 residues.